The 3 T cell receptor beta chains below all came from one sample that was sequenced in a study of blood T cell repertoires in COVID-19. TCRdb keeps only in-frame clones here, not all; method: immunoSEQ multiplex PCR. Of approximately 220,000 clones in the sample, roughly nine tenths were seen once. Sequences were obtained from peripheral blood. Receptors were obtained from a man between 40 and 49 years old with acute or convalescent COVID-19.

The chain is built from TRBV19 and TRBJ2-7; 11 nucleotides agree with TRBD1. This CDR3 contains 15 residues. In germline, CDR1 is LNHDA, CDR2 SQIVND (reference sequence). The trim removed 5 bases at V and 2 bases at J, leaving 5 bases unmatched. CDR3 nucleotide sequence: TGTGCCAGTAGTCACCGGGGACAGGGGGCCTACGAGCAGTACTTC. Protein: CASSHRGQGAYEQYF.

The chain recombines TRBV5-1 with TRBJ1-3; D is possibly TRBD1 (6 bases). This CDR3 is 13 amino acids long. Trimming cost V 5 bases and J 8 bases, with 14 bases left between them. Germline V CDR1 and CDR2: SGHRS, YFSETQ. Here the CDR3 reads CASRATGQDTIYF. The CDR3 DNA sequence: TGCGCCAGCAGGGCTACAGGGCAGGACACCATATATTTT.

The chain uses TRBV29-1 and TRBJ2-1; the match to TRBD1 covers 7 bases. Trimming cost V 0 bases and J 0 bases; bases outside gene matches: 2. CDR1 and CDR2 (germline): SQVTM, ANQGSEA. This CDR3 contains 15 residues. CDR3 region: CSVEDGTASYNEQFF. CDR3 nucleotides: TGCAGCGTTGAAGATGGGACAGCCTCCTACAATGAGCAGTTCTTC.